The rows below give T cell receptor beta chains drawn from one sample of a study of T cell responses to AZD1222 COVID-19 vaccine. Profiling relied on immunoSEQ multiplex PCR, and the TCRdb table lists in-frame clones only, not all of them. The sample records tens of thousands of clones, 80% to 90% being singletons. This sample comprised peripheral blood, obtained 28 days after the second AZD1222 dose. Receptors originate from an adult who received the AZD1222 COVID-19 vaccine. Each CDR3 is given without its conserved first and last residue. The order of the fields is clone size, J gene, V gene, CDR3 protein. A clone size is listed for some rows: how often the clone was seen (once, few, many), or a class if it is expanded.

clone_size: .; j_call: TRBJ1-1; v_call: TRBV28; cdr3_aa: ASSLGTEAF
clone_size: .; j_call: TRBJ2-7; v_call: TRBV4-3; cdr3_aa: ASSQGSGGSPYEQY
clone_size: once; j_call: TRBJ1-4; v_call: TRBV4-3; cdr3_aa: ASSTGTANEKLF
clone_size: once; j_call: TRBJ2-3; v_call: TRBV6-2/TRBV6-3; cdr3_aa: ASSYSGAGGPRDTQY
clone_size: .; j_call: TRBJ2-2; v_call: TRBV4-1; cdr3_aa: ASSRGLAAGELF
clone_size: .; j_call: TRBJ2-2; v_call: TRBV7-3; cdr3_aa: ASSDPGGAGTGELF
clone_size: .; j_call: TRBJ1-2; v_call: TRBV6-5; cdr3_aa: ASSYSTNYGYT
clone_size: few; j_call: TRBJ2-7; v_call: TRBV6-1; cdr3_aa: ASSDDGEQY
clone_size: .; j_call: TRBJ1-3; v_call: TRBV28; cdr3_aa: ASSFPTGGGNTIY
clone_size: few; j_call: TRBJ2-5; v_call: TRBV3-1/TRBV3-2; cdr3_aa: ASSSTSGGAKETQY
clone_size: .; j_call: TRBJ1-3; v_call: TRBV19; cdr3_aa: ASSIKGYESGNTIY
clone_size: once; j_call: TRBJ1-5; v_call: TRBV7-9; cdr3_aa: ASSLGSGTQPQH
clone_size: .; j_call: TRBJ2-7; v_call: TRBV3-1/TRBV3-2; cdr3_aa: ASSKHGGDRDGEQY
clone_size: .; j_call: TRBJ1-1; v_call: TRBV5-1; cdr3_aa: ASSFSGTGTEAF
clone_size: .; j_call: TRBJ1-6; v_call: TRBV19; cdr3_aa: ASSISDNSPLH
clone_size: .; j_call: TRBJ1-5; v_call: TRBV19; cdr3_aa: ASRGIGTKDNQPQH
clone_size: once; j_call: TRBJ1-1; v_call: TRBV19; cdr3_aa: AYWDRDLNTEAF
clone_size: .; j_call: TRBJ1-5; v_call: TRBV5-1; cdr3_aa: ASSLDFPLQPQH
clone_size: .; j_call: TRBJ1-2; v_call: TRBV24-1; cdr3_aa: ATTDREGSGYT
clone_size: .; j_call: TRBJ1-5; v_call: TRBV6-1; cdr3_aa: ASTPRVEVPQH
clone_size: few; j_call: TRBJ2-4; v_call: TRBV5-1; cdr3_aa: ASSLTWGGLAKNIQY
clone_size: few; j_call: TRBJ1-2; v_call: TRBV3-1/TRBV3-2; cdr3_aa: ASSQVGFYGYT
clone_size: .; j_call: TRBJ1-3; v_call: TRBV6-5; cdr3_aa: ASSYTDTGNTIY
clone_size: .; j_call: TRBJ1-1; v_call: TRBV19; cdr3_aa: ASSSGTRTEAF
clone_size: .; j_call: TRBJ2-7; v_call: TRBV7-2; cdr3_aa: ASSYWAGLKLREQY
clone_size: .; j_call: TRBJ1-1; v_call: TRBV5-1; cdr3_aa: ASSSDNTEAF
clone_size: .; j_call: TRBJ2-1; v_call: TRBV24-1; cdr3_aa: ATGIGTGIRNEQF